The following is a TCR beta chain sequence with its context. This clonotype showed up just a few times. The antigen this receptor binds is unknown. The sample holds no much larger clone one base away, and base qualities are not on file. In the germline V gene (reference sequence), CDR1 corresponds to MNHNY and CDR2 to SVGAGI. Trimming at the junction amounts to 10 bases on V and 2 bases on J, and the germline ends lie 12 bases apart. The CDR3 has 13 amino acids, counting the end cysteine and phenylalanine. Only CDR3 DNA is held: 39 bases, read in frame from base 1. Systemically healthy Caucasian individuals from Russia, 39 in total and aged roughly 6 to 95 years, were included as donors. Each donor gave about 9.7 milliliters of peripheral blood, drawn into EDTA-treated Vacutainer tubes. Ficoll-Paque density-gradient centrifugation was used to isolate PBMCs, with at least 6 million per sample. Total RNA was extracted from PBMCs with Trizol reagent, with at least 6 micrograms obtained per sample. The percentages of naive CD45RAhigh/CD27high T cells were determined by flow cytometry on a PBMC aliquot from every donor.

This entry comes from a study of blood T cells in healthy people across ages (dated by TCRdb to between 2014 and 2017). For the wider study: Template switching captured roughly one uniquely barcoded TCR beta cDNA molecule per two T cells in model experiments. For two donors (one aged 18 to 29 and one aged 80 or older), the study analyzed two additional independent replicas of 1 million unique cDNA reads from the same blood draw. To track age-related changes in TCR beta repertoire diversity, the study relied on deep sequencing normalized with unique cDNA molecular identifiers. Four age groups were formed from the donors: young (average approximately 17 years), middle-aged (approximately 40), aged (about 68) and long-lived (less than 85). To avoid experimental bias, donors of different ages were spread randomly across the sequencing lanes. Results and caveats for the whole study, not just this receptor: A strong correlation was found between observed TCR beta diversity and the percentage of naive T cells measured by flow cytometry. The long-lived group showed more naive CD4+ T cells, fewer expanded clones and increased TCR diversity than the aged group, suggesting age selection. Observed TCR beta diversity per million T cells fell roughly linearly with age, and a significant reduction was already apparent by age roughly 41. Conclusive comparison of naive and antigen-experienced compartments was prevented by the profiling of bulk unsorted PBMCs. Because the CMV infection status of the donors was unknown, age-related changes in expanded clonotypes may potentially have been confounded. Estimates of total diversity from one million sequenced T cells were regarded as lower bounds and underestimates.

The library was produced with 5' RACE. TCRdb lists the instrument as Illumina HiSeq 2500. A second roughly 6 to 11 cycle PCR used a sample-barcoded 5' primer and a J-beta primer mix. Each TCR beta cDNA molecule received a unique molecular identifier from a template-switch 5' adaptor carrying 12 random nucleotides. Each sample yielded at least 3 million CDR3-containing paired-end reads. First-strand cDNA synthesis was performed from all RNA using the Mint cDNA synthesis kit, with priming by a TRBC-specific oligonucleotide. All cDNA was treated with uracil-DNA glycosylase and then went through a first 18-cycle PCR with the universal primers M1SS and BC2_uni_R. In the source study's methods: For normalization, 1 million high-quality reads, each with a distinct molecular identifier, were randomly selected from each sample. Reads with shared molecular identifiers were discarded instead of being binned into consensus sequences. MiTCR, run with a Q25 quality threshold and the strictest error-elimination algorithm, handled CDR3 identification, clonotype clustering and error correction. A nonparametric unseen species model with Euler transformation was used to estimate a lower bound on total TCR beta diversity. TCRdb reanalyzed the raw reads on its own, using fastp at Q25 for trimming and MiXCR for clone calling, and kept in-frame beta chains. Rows matching on CDR3 protein sequence are summarized as one entry with the most common DNA and genes. The authors' filters were not applied to this entry. Counted in this sample were about 1.7 million distinct CDR3 sequences; 28% of them appeared once. 6.5% to 8.5% of the sample lies in the top ten.

This sequence originates from a woman under 40 in good health. The chain employs TRBV6-6 and TRBJ2-4, with TRBD1 as a weak D call on 5 bases. Sequences were obtained from blood. This receptor has the CDR3 CATKTDTKNIQYF. The nucleotide sequence reads as follows: TGTGCCACCAAGACAGACACCAAAAACATTCAGTACTTC.